Below, one T cell receptor beta chain is given with its context. This sample is drawn from a study of blood T cell repertoires in COVID-19. Whole-study context: Samples of COVID-19 (acute and convalescent) were obtained from the United States, Italy and Spain. T cells, B-cell-depleted T cells, or PBMCs supplied cDNA or gDNA.

Per the authors' pipeline: Reference gene primer amplification gave nucleated cell count estimates. The repertoire was sequenced with immunoSEQ multiplex PCR; TCRdb's copy has only in-frame clones and lacks some. The V and J calls and clone size come from that table; D and trimming were worked out from the DNA. The sample comprises fewer than 250,000 clones, approximately 86% of which are singletons, and around 3.1% rests with the top ten. Trimming pared 4 bases from V and 7 bases from J, leaving 20 bases between. The CDR3 sequence is 15 residues long. Germline V gene data show CDR1 as SGDLS and CDR2 as YYNGEE.

Sequencing input: peripheral blood. This TCR was recovered from a man in his sixties with acute or convalescent COVID-19. The chain recombines TRBV9 with TRBJ1-2; tentatively, D is TRBD1 (6 bases). The CDR3 nucleotides are TGTGCCAGCAGCCCAAACAATGCGGCAGGGGTTGGCTACACCTTC. This encodes CASSPNNAAGVGYTF.